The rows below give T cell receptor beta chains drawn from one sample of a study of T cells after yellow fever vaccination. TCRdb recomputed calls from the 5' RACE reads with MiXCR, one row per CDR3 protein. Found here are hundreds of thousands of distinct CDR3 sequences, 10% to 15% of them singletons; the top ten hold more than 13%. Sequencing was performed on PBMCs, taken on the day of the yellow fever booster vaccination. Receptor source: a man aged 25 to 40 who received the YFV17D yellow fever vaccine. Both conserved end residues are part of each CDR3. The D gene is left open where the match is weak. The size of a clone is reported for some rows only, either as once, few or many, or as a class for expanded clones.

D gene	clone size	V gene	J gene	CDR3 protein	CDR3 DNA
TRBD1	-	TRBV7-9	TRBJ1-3	CASSWTGASDTIYF	TGTGCCAGCAGCTGGACAGGGGCGTCGGACACCATATATTTT
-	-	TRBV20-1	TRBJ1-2	CSARPVTQSNYGYTF	TGCAGTGCTAGGCCAGTGACCCAATCTAACTATGGCTACACCTTC
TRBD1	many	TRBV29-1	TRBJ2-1	CSVESDRVYNEQFF	TGCAGCGTTGAATCGGACAGGGTCTACAATGAGCAGTTCTTC
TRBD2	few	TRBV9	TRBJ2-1	CASSVGGRALYNEQFF	TGTGCCAGCAGCGTGGGCGGGAGGGCCCTCTACAATGAGCAGTTCTTC
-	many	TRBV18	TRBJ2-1	CASSGTSSYNEQFF	TGTGCCAGCTCAGGGACAAGCTCCTACAATGAGCAGTTCTTC
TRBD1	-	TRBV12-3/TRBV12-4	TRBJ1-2	CASSLQGVNGYTF	TGTGCCAGCAGCCTCCAGGGGGTAAATGGCTACACCTTC
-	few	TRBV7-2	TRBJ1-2	CASSPLSGSAYGYTF	TGTGCCAGCAGCCCGTTGTCGGGGTCTGCCTATGGCTACACCTTC
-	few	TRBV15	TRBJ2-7	CATSRDVVLGAYEQYF	TGTGCCACCAGCAGAGATGTGGTACTGGGGGCCTACGAGCAGTACTTC
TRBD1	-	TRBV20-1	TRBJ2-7	CSANTGQGPTYEQYF	TGCAGTGCTAACACGGGACAGGGGCCTACCTACGAGCAGTACTTC
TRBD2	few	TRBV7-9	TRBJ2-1	CASSFLAGREQFF	TGTGCCAGCAGCTTCCTAGCGGGACGCGAGCAGTTCTTC
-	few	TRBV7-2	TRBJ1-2	CASSFEIGRCTF	TGTGCCAGCAGCTTCGAAATTGGTCGTTGCACCTTC
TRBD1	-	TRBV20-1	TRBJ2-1	CSARSGQGDRDEQFF	TGCAGTGCTAGATCCGGACAGGGGGATCGAGATGAGCAGTTCTTC
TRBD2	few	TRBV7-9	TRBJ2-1	CASSLPGTRIEQFF	TGTGCCAGCAGCTTACCTGGGACTAGAATTGAGCAGTTCTTC
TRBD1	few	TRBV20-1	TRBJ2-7	CSDRTGDYEQYF	TGCAGTGACCGGACAGGGGATTACGAGCAGTACTTC
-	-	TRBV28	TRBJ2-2	CASSLERQYTGELFF	TGTGCCAGCAGTCTAGAGAGACAGTACACCGGGGAGCTGTTTTTT
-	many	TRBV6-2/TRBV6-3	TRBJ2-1	CASNGLSLNEQFF	TGTGCCAGCAACGGCCTTTCCCTCAATGAGCAGTTCTTC
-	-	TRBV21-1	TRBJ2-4	CASSNLNGQAKNIQYF	TGTGCCAGCAGCAATCTGAACGGACAAGCCAAAAACATTCAGTACTTC
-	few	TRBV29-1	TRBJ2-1	CSAVHGGSYLLGEQFF	TGCAGCGCAGTACACGGAGGGTCCTACCTTCTTGGTGAGCAGTTCTTC
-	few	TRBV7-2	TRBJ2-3	CASSQTQTGTGTDTQYF	TGTGCCAGCAGCCAGACCCAGACCGGGACCGGGACAGATACGCAGTATTTT
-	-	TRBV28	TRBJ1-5	CASSPLGGGGNQPQHF	TGTGCCAGCAGTCCATTGGGCGGGGGCGGCAATCAGCCCCAGCATTTT
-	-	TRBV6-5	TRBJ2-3	CASSYSNGPPDTQYF	TGTGCCAGCAGTTACTCGAATGGGCCGCCAGATACGCAGTATTTT
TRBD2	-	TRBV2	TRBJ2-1	CASSEGLAGPHNEQFF	TGTGCCAGCAGTGAAGGTCTAGCGGGACCCCACAATGAGCAGTTCTTC
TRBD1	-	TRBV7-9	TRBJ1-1	CASSLSSGTVNTEAFF	TGTGCCAGCAGCTTATCCTCCGGGACAGTGAACACTGAAGCTTTCTTT
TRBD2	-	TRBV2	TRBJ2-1	CASMLAGVRSYNEQFF	TGTGCCAGCATGCTAGCGGGAGTAAGGTCCTACAATGAGCAGTTCTTC
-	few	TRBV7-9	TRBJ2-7	CASSLGRRNGEQYF	TGTGCCAGCAGCTTAGGGCGGAGGAACGGCGAGCAGTACTTC
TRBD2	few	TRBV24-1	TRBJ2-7	CATSDLRLAGEIRHEQYF	TGTGCCACCAGTGATCTGAGACTAGCGGGAGAAATTCGCCACGAGCAGTACTTC
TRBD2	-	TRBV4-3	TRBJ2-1	CASSQDPPSGRFKVF	TGCGCCAGCAGCCAAGATCCTCCTAGCGGGAGGTTCAAGGTCTTC
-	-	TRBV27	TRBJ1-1	CASSLRGPHTEAFF	TGTGCCAGCAGTTTAAGGGGACCCCACACTGAAGCTTTCTTT
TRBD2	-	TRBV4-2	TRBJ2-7	CASSQDQKTSGYEQYF	TGTGCCAGCAGCCAAGACCAAAAGACTAGCGGTTACGAGCAGTACTTC